This TCR beta chain came from a study of blood T cell repertoires in COVID-19. Study context: PBMCs, B-cell-depleted T cells, or T cells were the source of the cDNA or gDNA that made up the material.

Per the germline V gene, CDR1 is MDHEN and CDR2 is SYDVKM. Trimming shortened V by 2 bases and J by 4 bases, and 6 bases separated the two germline ends. The CDR3 has 13 residues. Original handling: Estimation of nucleated cell counts was performed using reference gene primer amplification. Clones were sequenced by immunoSEQ multiplex PCR, and TCRdb holds only the in-frame ones, with some missing. V, J and clone size were drawn from that table, and D and trimming were deduced from the DNA. The sample has under 500,000 clones, nearly 90% seen once; the top ten hold roughly 1.9%. The chain links TRBV28 to TRBJ1-5; no clear D gene. This clonotype was obtained from a woman aged 18-30 years with acute COVID-19. The sample taken for sequencing was PBMCs or T cells enriched from blood (not recorded which). Here the CDR3 DNA reads TGTGCCAGCAGTTTAGCGGGTAATCAGCCCCAGCATTTT. As protein: CASSLAGNQPQHF.